Listed below are T cell receptor beta chains from one sample, sequenced in a study of T-cell reconstitution after alpha-beta-depleted transplantation in children. TCRdb passed the PCR reads through MiXCR, listing each CDR3 protein once. This table has 300,000 to 350,000 distinct CDR3 sequences, about 17% appearing once. The material sequenced was PBMCs, mostly from graft donor cells, taken 360 days after TCRalphabeta/CD19-depleted stem cell transplant. Every receptor here comes from a male patient between 2 and 10 years old who had a stem cell transplant for acute lymphoblastic leukemia, so the T cells may come from the graft donor. Each CDR3 is given with its conserved first and last residue. The order of the fields is CDR3 DNA, CDR3 protein, clone size, V gene, J gene, D gene. The D gene is left open where the match is weak. Size is omitted from some rows. Given values are once, few, many or a class for expanded clones.

CDR3nt: TGCGCCAGCAGCCCGGACAGGTGGGAGCAGTACTTC
CDR3aa: CASSPDRWEQYF
abundance: .
v_gene: TRBV5-1
j_gene: TRBJ2-7
d_gene: TRBD1

CDR3nt: TGTGCCACCTGCCAAGGCGGGGGCGGGAGGATTGTGAATGAGCAGTTCTTC
CDR3aa: CATCQGGGGRIVNEQFF
abundance: .
v_gene: TRBV3-1
j_gene: TRBJ2-1
d_gene: TRBD2

CDR3nt: TGCAGTGCTACAACCGAGCGGGAGAGTCACTACGAGCAGTACTTC
CDR3aa: CSATTERESHYEQYF
abundance: .
v_gene: TRBV20-1
j_gene: TRBJ2-7
d_gene: TRBD2

CDR3nt: TGTGCCAGCAGTTTGAAGGGAGGGAATTCACCCCTCCACTTT
CDR3aa: CASSLKGGNSPLHF
abundance: many
v_gene: TRBV12-3/TRBV12-4
j_gene: TRBJ1-6
d_gene: .

CDR3nt: TGTGCCAGCAGCTCGGGACTAGCAACCAATGAGCAGTTCTTC
CDR3aa: CASSSGLATNEQFF
abundance: .
v_gene: TRBV4-2
j_gene: TRBJ2-1
d_gene: TRBD2

CDR3nt: TGCAGTGCTACAGCGATTGACACCGGGGAGCTGTTTTTT
CDR3aa: CSATAIDTGELFF
abundance: .
v_gene: TRBV20-1
j_gene: TRBJ2-2
d_gene: .

CDR3nt: TGCGCCAGCAGCCTCCGGGACTCTGGGGCCAACGTCCTGACTTTC
CDR3aa: CASSLRDSGANVLTF
abundance: many
v_gene: TRBV4-1
j_gene: TRBJ2-6
d_gene: .

CDR3nt: TGCGCCAGCAGCTTGACAACTAGCGGGAGCAACGAGCAGTACTTC
CDR3aa: CASSLTTSGSNEQYF
abundance: .
v_gene: TRBV5-1
j_gene: TRBJ2-7
d_gene: TRBD2

CDR3nt: TGCAGTGCTCGCCTGGAAGGGAGGGCCGTCGATGAGCAGTTCTTC
CDR3aa: CSARLEGRAVDEQFF
abundance: .
v_gene: TRBV20-1
j_gene: TRBJ2-1
d_gene: TRBD2

CDR3nt: TGCGCCAGCAGCTTGGCACTTGGCGCCGTGGGAACTAGCGGGAGGCGCTCGGGCTACGAGCAGTACTTC
CDR3aa: CASSLALGAVGTSGRRSGYEQYF
abundance: few
v_gene: TRBV5-1
j_gene: TRBJ2-7
d_gene: TRBD2

CDR3nt: TGTGCCAGCAGTTACTCGAGGGCTAGCACAGATACGCAGTATTTT
CDR3aa: CASSYSRASTDTQYF
abundance: few
v_gene: TRBV6-5
j_gene: TRBJ2-3
d_gene: .

CDR3nt: TGCAGCGTTGGGGGACTAGCGGGAACCGGGGAGCTGTTTTTT
CDR3aa: CSVGGLAGTGELFF
abundance: .
v_gene: TRBV29-1
j_gene: TRBJ2-2
d_gene: TRBD2

CDR3nt: TGTGCCAGCAGTTTAAGTTGGGACAGGGGCCTCTACGAGCAGTACTTC
CDR3aa: CASSLSWDRGLYEQYF
abundance: .
v_gene: TRBV28
j_gene: TRBJ2-7
d_gene: TRBD1

CDR3nt: TGCAGCGCCGCGGGACTAGCGGGAGAAAACCAAGAGACCCAGTACTTC
CDR3aa: CSAAGLAGENQETQYF
abundance: .
v_gene: TRBV29-1
j_gene: TRBJ2-5
d_gene: TRBD2

CDR3nt: TGTGCCAGCAGCCTGGGGAATAGCAATCAGCCCCAGCATTTT
CDR3aa: CASSLGNSNQPQHF
abundance: few
v_gene: TRBV6-2/TRBV6-3
j_gene: TRBJ1-5
d_gene: .

CDR3nt: TGCGCCAGCAGCCCCAGGGCTTACTACAATGAGCAGTTCTTC
CDR3aa: CASSPRAYYNEQFF
abundance: .
v_gene: TRBV4-3
j_gene: TRBJ2-1
d_gene: .

CDR3nt: TGTGCCAGCAGCAAAACCGGGACCCCTGTGACCGAGCAGTACTTC
CDR3aa: CASSKTGTPVTEQYF
abundance: .
v_gene: TRBV28
j_gene: TRBJ2-7
d_gene: .

CDR3nt: TGCGCCAGTCAAGATAGATATGAGACCCAGTACTTC
CDR3aa: CASQDRYETQYF
abundance: few
v_gene: TRBV4-1
j_gene: TRBJ2-5
d_gene: .

CDR3nt: TGCGCCAGCAGCCAAGATACAATGACAGGGTCCTACGAGCAGTACTTC
CDR3aa: CASSQDTMTGSYEQYF
abundance: .
v_gene: TRBV4-1
j_gene: TRBJ2-7
d_gene: TRBD1

CDR3nt: TGCAGCGGCCGGGACGATAAAACAGATACGCAGTATTTT
CDR3aa: CSGRDDKTDTQYF
abundance: .
v_gene: TRBV29-1
j_gene: TRBJ2-3
d_gene: .

CDR3nt: TGTGCCAGCAGCCTCCAGGGTATAGATTCTGGAAACACCATATATTTT
CDR3aa: CASSLQGIDSGNTIYF
abundance: .
v_gene: TRBV28
j_gene: TRBJ1-3
d_gene: .

CDR3nt: TGTGCCAGCAGTTTAACCGGACAGATGAATCAGCCCCAGCATTTT
CDR3aa: CASSLTGQMNQPQHF
abundance: many
v_gene: TRBV12-3/TRBV12-4
j_gene: TRBJ1-5
d_gene: .

CDR3nt: TGTGCCAGCAGCTTAAGGGCAAGGGGCGTTCAACAAGAGACCCAGTACTTC
CDR3aa: CASSLRARGVQQETQYF
abundance: few
v_gene: TRBV7-3
j_gene: TRBJ2-5
d_gene: .

CDR3nt: TGCGCCAGCAGCCAATCTCTCGGGACAGACTCCTACGAGCAGTACTTC
CDR3aa: CASSQSLGTDSYEQYF
abundance: .
v_gene: TRBV4-3
j_gene: TRBJ2-7
d_gene: TRBD1

CDR3nt: TGCAGCGTTGTACCCGTTTATGCCTATGGCTACACCTTC
CDR3aa: CSVVPVYAYGYTF
abundance: few
v_gene: TRBV29-1
j_gene: TRBJ1-2
d_gene: .

CDR3nt: TGTGCCAGCAGTGAAGAACTTACAGAATCTAGGGGAAACACCATATATTTT
CDR3aa: CASSEELTESRGNTIYF
abundance: many
v_gene: TRBV12-3/TRBV12-4
j_gene: TRBJ1-3
d_gene: .

CDR3nt: TGTGCCAGCAGTTTATGGGGGGGAAGGGGCACTGAAGCTTTCTTT
CDR3aa: CASSLWGGRGTEAFF
abundance: few
v_gene: TRBV27
j_gene: TRBJ1-1
d_gene: .

CDR3nt: TGCAGCGTTGCAGGGAGGAGCACAGATACGCAGTATTTT
CDR3aa: CSVAGRSTDTQYF
abundance: few
v_gene: TRBV29-1
j_gene: TRBJ2-3
d_gene: .

CDR3nt: TGCGCCAGCAGCCAACCCCATATGTCCAATGAGCAGTTCTTC
CDR3aa: CASSQPHMSNEQFF
abundance: few
v_gene: TRBV4-3
j_gene: TRBJ2-1
d_gene: .

CDR3nt: TGCAGTGCTAGAGATAATAGCTACGGACAAGAGACCCAGTACTTC
CDR3aa: CSARDNSYGQETQYF
abundance: .
v_gene: TRBV20-1
j_gene: TRBJ2-5
d_gene: .

CDR3nt: TGTGCCAGCAGCATAGGGACGCCGTATGGCTACACCTTC
CDR3aa: CASSIGTPYGYTF
abundance: .
v_gene: TRBV5-5
j_gene: TRBJ1-2
d_gene: .

CDR3nt: TGCAGTGCTACTCTGGGGTCCTCCGATAGCAATCAGCCCCAGCATTTT
CDR3aa: CSATLGSSDSNQPQHF
abundance: .
v_gene: TRBV20-1
j_gene: TRBJ1-5
d_gene: .

CDR3nt: TGTGCCAGCAGCACCCACAGGGTCCCCTCTGGAAACACCATATATTTT
CDR3aa: CASSTHRVPSGNTIYF
abundance: few
v_gene: TRBV9
j_gene: TRBJ1-3
d_gene: .

CDR3nt: TGTGCCAGCAGCTTTACGGGAGGAGGGAGCACAGATACGCAGTATTTT
CDR3aa: CASSFTGGGSTDTQYF
abundance: .
v_gene: TRBV5-5
j_gene: TRBJ2-3
d_gene: TRBD2

CDR3nt: TGCGCCAGCAGCCAAGGGGGACAAACTAGCTCGAACACCGGGGAGCTGTTTTTT
CDR3aa: CASSQGGQTSSNTGELFF
abundance: .
v_gene: TRBV4-3
j_gene: TRBJ2-2
d_gene: .

CDR3nt: TGTGCCAGCAGTTACTCTAGACAACTCTACGAGCAGTACTTC
CDR3aa: CASSYSRQLYEQYF
abundance: .
v_gene: TRBV6-2/TRBV6-3
j_gene: TRBJ2-7
d_gene: .

CDR3nt: TGTGCCAGCAGGTCGGGACAGGGGTGGGACAATGAGCAGTTCTTC
CDR3aa: CASRSGQGWDNEQFF
abundance: .
v_gene: TRBV12-3/TRBV12-4
j_gene: TRBJ2-1
d_gene: TRBD1

CDR3nt: TGTGCCAGCAGCTCCTTAGGGGGGACTAGCGGGAGGAGTGAGACCCAGTACTTC
CDR3aa: CASSSLGGTSGRSETQYF
abundance: .
v_gene: TRBV11-2
j_gene: TRBJ2-5
d_gene: TRBD2

CDR3nt: TGTGCCAGCAGCTTGGCCGGACATTCGAACACTGAAGCTTTCTTT
CDR3aa: CASSLAGHSNTEAFF
abundance: .
v_gene: TRBV5-4
j_gene: TRBJ1-1
d_gene: .

CDR3nt: TGTGCCAGCAGCTTAGCGTATTCAACGCCTAGCGGCCCTAGCACAGATACGCAGTATTTT
CDR3aa: CASSLAYSTPSGPSTDTQYF
abundance: many
v_gene: TRBV7-2
j_gene: TRBJ2-3
d_gene: TRBD2